Here is one T cell receptor (beta chain) with its context. The data derive from a study of blood T cell repertoires in COVID-19. Turning to the study itself: Samples taken during acute and convalescent COVID-19 were collected in the United States, Italy and Spain. Nucleic acid was either cDNA or gDNA, and it came from T cells, B-cell-depleted T cells, or PBMCs.

The germline V gene has CDR1 KGHSH and CDR2 LQKENI. The length of the CDR3 is 16 residues. Trimming cost V 6 bases and J 4 bases, with 19 bases left between them. Per the authors' pipeline: Estimated nucleated cell counts came from reference gene primer amplification. Some clones are missing from TCRdb's copy, which holds only in-frame ones; the method was immunoSEQ multiplex PCR. From that table come the V and J calls and clone size; the DNA was used to work out D and trimming. The sample lists over 100,000 clones; around 88% were seen once. The chain joins TRBV18 to TRBJ1-5; tentatively, D is TRBD1 (6 bases). This TCR came from a man aged 45-65 years with acute or convalescent COVID-19. Sequencing was carried out using peripheral blood. CDR3: CASSQTGGGSNQPQHF. CDR3 in DNA: TGTGCCAGCTCCCAAACGGGAGGGGGTTCGAATCAGCCCCAGCATTTT.